These 10 T cell receptor beta chains came from one sample sequenced in a study of blood T cell repertoires in COVID-19. The assay was immunoSEQ multiplex PCR, and TCRdb's table has in-frame clones only and misses some. The sample has about 180,000 clones, about 89% seen once. Sequencing used peripheral blood. These receptors were taken from a man aged 40-55 years with active or convalescent COVID-19.

The CDR3 protein is CASSYYQGANTEAFF. The CDR3 DNA reads TGTGCCAGCAGTTACTATCAGGGGGCGAACACTGAAGCTTTCTTT. This rearrangement joins TRBV6-5 to TRBJ1-1; 8 bases are shared with TRBD1. The germline V gene has CDR1 MNHEY and CDR2 SVGAGI. The CDR3 covers 15 residues. Unmatched junction bases numbered 2, after V lost 1 base and J lost 1 base.

V gene TRBV6-5 combines with J gene TRBJ2-7, with TRBD1 matching over 9 bases. This CDR3 spans 15 amino acids. The J segment lost 5 bases and the V segment lost 6 bases, leaving 11 bases of the junction unmatched. Germline V gives CDR1 MNHEY, CDR2 SVGAGI. As DNA, the CDR3 is TGTGCCAGCAGCACCCTCCGGGACAGGGTGAACGAGCAGTACTTC. Translation gives CASSTLRDRVNEQYF.

The V call is TRBV5-4, the J call TRBJ1-1; no definite D call. The germline CDR1 and CDR2 sequences are SGHNT and YYREEE (reference sequence). Between the trimmed V and J ends, which lost 2 bases and 2 bases, there was a span of 10 bases. CDR3 length equals 14 residues. The CDR3 region has the DNA TGTGCCAGCAGCTTAACCGGGGTTAACACTGAAGCTTTCTTT. Translated, it gives CASSLTGVNTEAFF.

The chain couples TRBV5-1 to TRBJ1-6, with 8 bases matching TRBD1. Germline CDR1 and CDR2: SGHRS and YFSETQ. V was pared by 0 bases and J by 1 base, with 6 bases of the junction left unmatched. The CDR3 loop spans 18 amino acids. CDR3 region: CASSLGLQGESYNSPLHF. The CDR3 region has the DNA TGCGCCAGCAGCTTGGGACTACAGGGGGAGTCCTATAATTCACCCCTCCACTTT.

This clone appeared a single time. The V gene is TRBV19, the J gene TRBJ1-6, with D perhaps matching TRBD1 (5 bases). V lost 1 base and J 6 bases, leaving 19 bases between the germline ends. Germline V gives CDR1 LNHDA, CDR2 SQIVND (reference sequence). The CDR3 contains 18 residues. As DNA, the CDR3 is TGTGCCAGTAGTATAGCTTCTTGGGGCGGTCGGAGTAATTCACCCCTCCACTTT. Its protein product is CASSIASWGGRSNSPLHF.

The chain carries TRBV18 and TRBJ2-7; weak D call: TRBD2 (8 bases). CDR3 length equals 16 residues. V gave up 3 bases and J gave up 1 base, with 16 bases separating them. CDR1 is KGHSH, CDR2 LQKENI, per germline. The CDR3 nucleotides read TGTGCCAGCTCACCGGTTAGCGGGACAGCATCCTACGAGCAGTACTTC. This encodes CASSPVSGTASYEQYF.

This chain links TRBV7-9 with TRBJ1-2, with TRBD1 matching over 7 bases. The CDR3 runs 13 residues. The V gene end was trimmed by 5 bases and the J gene end by 8 bases; junction bases not matched to a gene: 8. Germline CDR1 SEHNR, CDR2 FQNEAQ (reference sequence). The CDR3 DNA reads as TGTGCCAGCAGCCTGACAGGGTATGAGGGCTACACCTTC. As protein: CASSLTGYEGYTF. Variable domain in full (rest from reference TRBV7-9 and TRBJ1-2): DTGVSQNPRHKITKRGQNVTFRCDPISEHNRLYWYRQTLGQGPEFLTYFQNEAQLEKSRLLSDRFSAERPKGSFSTLEIQRTEQGDSAMYLCASSLTGYEGYTFGSGTRLTVV.

The chain links TRBV4-1 to TRBJ2-1, with 12 bases matching TRBD2. The CDR3 length is 16 residues. The J segment lost 11 bases and the V segment lost 0 bases, leaving 8 bases of the junction unmatched. Germline values: CDR1 MGHRA, CDR2 YSYEKL. In DNA, the CDR3 is TGCGCCAGCAGCCAAGATCGGGCTAGCGGGGGGGCCAAGCAGTTCTTC. Protein: CASSQDRASGGAKQFF.

V gene TRBV29-1 combines with J gene TRBJ2-1; 10 bases are a match to TRBD2. V shed 8 bases and J 9 bases; nucleotides not matched to a gene: 16. Germline CDR1 is SQVTM and CDR2 is ANQGSEA. CDR3 length: 15 residues. The CDR3 protein is CSTQTIAGGTGEQFF. In nucleotides, the CDR3 is TGCAGCACACAAACGATAGCGGGGGGAACGGGTGAGCAGTTCTTC.

The rearrangement uses TRBV15 and TRBJ1-3; no reliable D call. The ends were cut back, 0 bases at V and 4 bases at J, with 10 bases in the middle. The CDR3 extends over 15 amino acids. Germline V gene lookup returns CDR1 LNHNV and CDR2 YYDKDF (reference sequence). Written as DNA, the CDR3 is TGTGCCACCAGCAGAGATCCGGGGATGGGAAACACCATATATTTT. Translating gives CATSRDPGMGNTIYF.